The source of this T cell receptor beta chain is a study of Graves' ophthalmopathy and Graves' hyperthyroidism. This clonotype showed up many times. Researchers took RNA transcripts and amplified TCR beta CDR3 regions from them. The workflow started with a first-round RT-PCR run with HTBI primers and then moved on to a second-round multiplex PCR. From the multiplex PCR reads, TCRdb called clonotypes with MiXCR, one entry per CDR3 protein. The sample contains approximately 460,000 distinct CDR3 sequences, about 15% of which appear only once. Trimming stripped 3 bases from V and 1 base from J, with 12 bases between. Germline CDR1 LNHNV, CDR2 YYDKDF (reference sequence). This CDR3 contains 16 residues. Clinicians diagnosed using symptoms, serum thyroxine, TRAb, thyroid ultrasound and orbital computed tomography.

The clonotype comes from a woman younger than 45 with Graves' ophthalmopathy. This chain uses TRBV15 with TRBJ2-2; D is perhaps TRBD1 (6 bases). The source material was blood. CDR3 bases: TGTGCCACCAGCAGGCCGGGCAGGGGGAACACCGGGGAGCTGTTTTTT. This sequence encodes CATSRPGRGNTGELFF.